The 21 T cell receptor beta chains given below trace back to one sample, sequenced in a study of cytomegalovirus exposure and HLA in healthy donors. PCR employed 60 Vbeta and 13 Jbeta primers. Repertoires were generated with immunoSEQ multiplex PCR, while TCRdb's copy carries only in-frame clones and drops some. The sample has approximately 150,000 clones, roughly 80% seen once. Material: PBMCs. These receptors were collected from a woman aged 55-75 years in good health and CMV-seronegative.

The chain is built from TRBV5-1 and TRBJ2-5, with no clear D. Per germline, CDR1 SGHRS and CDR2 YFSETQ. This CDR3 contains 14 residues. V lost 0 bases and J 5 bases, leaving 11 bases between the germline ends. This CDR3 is CASSLGPPRETQYF. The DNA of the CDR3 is TGCGCCAGCAGCTTGGGACCTCCCAGGGAGACCCAGTACTTC.

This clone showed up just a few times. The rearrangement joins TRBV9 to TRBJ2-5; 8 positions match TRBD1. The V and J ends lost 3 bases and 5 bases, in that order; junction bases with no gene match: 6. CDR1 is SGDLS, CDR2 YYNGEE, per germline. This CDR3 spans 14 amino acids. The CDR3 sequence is CASSEGTGLETQYF. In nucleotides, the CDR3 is TGTGCCAGCAGCGAGGGGACAGGTTTGGAGACCCAGTACTTC.

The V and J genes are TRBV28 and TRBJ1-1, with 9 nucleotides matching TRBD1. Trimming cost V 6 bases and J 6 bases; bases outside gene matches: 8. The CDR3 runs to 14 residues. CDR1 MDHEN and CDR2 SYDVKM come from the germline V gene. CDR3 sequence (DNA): TGTGCCAGCAGGCGAACAGGGGGCAGCCCTGAAGCTTTCTTT. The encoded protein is CASRRTGGSPEAFF.

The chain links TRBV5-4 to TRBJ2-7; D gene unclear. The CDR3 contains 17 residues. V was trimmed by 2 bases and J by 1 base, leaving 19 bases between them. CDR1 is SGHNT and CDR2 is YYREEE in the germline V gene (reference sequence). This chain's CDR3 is CASSLRFVEESSYEQYF. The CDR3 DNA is TGTGCCAGCAGCTTAAGGTTCGTCGAGGAATCGTCCTACGAGCAGTACTTC.

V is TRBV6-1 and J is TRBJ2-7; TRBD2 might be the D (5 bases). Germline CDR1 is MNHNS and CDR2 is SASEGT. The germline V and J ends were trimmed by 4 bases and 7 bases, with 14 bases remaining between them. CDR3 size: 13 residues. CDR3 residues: CASSGNTRDEQYF. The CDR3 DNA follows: TGTGCCAGCAGTGGCAATACTAGAGATGAGCAGTACTTC.

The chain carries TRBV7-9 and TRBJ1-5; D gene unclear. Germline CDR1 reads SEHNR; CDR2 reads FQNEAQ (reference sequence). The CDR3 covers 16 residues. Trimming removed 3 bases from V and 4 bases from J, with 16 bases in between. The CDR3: CASSLGGVNSNQPQHF. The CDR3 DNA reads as TGTGCCAGCAGCTTGGGAGGAGTTAACAGTAATCAGCCCCAGCATTTT.

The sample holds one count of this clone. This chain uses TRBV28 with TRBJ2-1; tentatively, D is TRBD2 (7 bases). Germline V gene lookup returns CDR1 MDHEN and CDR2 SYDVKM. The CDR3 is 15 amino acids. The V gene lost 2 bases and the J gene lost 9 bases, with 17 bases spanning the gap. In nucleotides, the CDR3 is TGTGCCAGCAGTTTAACAGGGCGGGAGTCTACTGAGCAGTTCTTC. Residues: CASSLTGRESTEQFF.

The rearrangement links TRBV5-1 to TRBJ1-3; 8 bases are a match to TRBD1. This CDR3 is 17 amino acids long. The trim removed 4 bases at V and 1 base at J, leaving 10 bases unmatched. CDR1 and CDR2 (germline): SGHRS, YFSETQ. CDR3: CASSATGTGGSGNTIYF. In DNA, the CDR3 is TGCGCCAGCAGCGCGACCGGTACAGGGGGATCTGGAAACACCATATATTTT. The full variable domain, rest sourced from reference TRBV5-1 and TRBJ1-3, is KAGVTQTPRYLIKTRGQQVTLSCSPISGHRSVSWYQQTPGQGLQFLFEYFSETQRNKGNFPGRFSGRQFSNSRSEMNVSTLELGDSALYLCASSATGTGGSGNTIYFGEGSWLTVV.

The CDR3 nucleotides are TGTGCCAGCAGCCAAATGACCTACCGGACAGGTCTGGTGTTTATGGAGCAGTACTTC. This translates into CASSQMTYRTGLVFMEQYF. This rearrangement joins TRBV28 to TRBJ2-7, with TRBD1 matching over 7 bases. CDR3 size: 19 residues. CDR1 MDHEN and CDR2 SYDVKM come from the germline V gene. Unmatched junction bases numbered 27, after V lost 6 bases and J lost 7 bases.

The CDR3 DNA sequence: TGTGCCAGCAGTGCCGGGACTAGCGGGAGGGAGCAGTTCTTC. Protein sequence: CASSAGTSGREQFF. V and J are TRBV2 and TRBJ2-1; the match to TRBD2 covers 15 bases. CDR1 is SNHLY, CDR2 FYNNEI, per germline. CDR3 length: 14 residues. V lost 4 bases and J lost 10; bases outside the gene matches: 2.

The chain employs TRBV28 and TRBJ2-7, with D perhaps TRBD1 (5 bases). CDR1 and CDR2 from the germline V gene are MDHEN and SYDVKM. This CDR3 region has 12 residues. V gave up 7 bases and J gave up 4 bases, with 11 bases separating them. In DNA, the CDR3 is TGTGCCAGCAATTCACAGGCTTACGAGCAGTACTTC. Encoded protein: CASNSQAYEQYF.

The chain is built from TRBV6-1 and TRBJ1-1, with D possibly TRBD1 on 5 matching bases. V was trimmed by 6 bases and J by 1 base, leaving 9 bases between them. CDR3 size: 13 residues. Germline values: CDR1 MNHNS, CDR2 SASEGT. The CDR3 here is CASSQQENTEAFF. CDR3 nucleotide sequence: TGTGCCAGCAGCCAACAGGAGAACACTGAAGCTTTCTTT.

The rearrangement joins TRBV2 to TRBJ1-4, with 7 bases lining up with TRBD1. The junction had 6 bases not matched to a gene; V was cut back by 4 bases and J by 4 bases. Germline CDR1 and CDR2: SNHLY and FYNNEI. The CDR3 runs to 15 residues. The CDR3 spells CASSVNRGGNEKLFF. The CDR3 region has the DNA TGTGCCAGCAGTGTCAACAGGGGAGGTAATGAAAAACTGTTTTTT.

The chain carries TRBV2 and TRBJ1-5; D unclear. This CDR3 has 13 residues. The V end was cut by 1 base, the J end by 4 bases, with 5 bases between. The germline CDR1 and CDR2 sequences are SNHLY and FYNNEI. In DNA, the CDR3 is TGTGCCAGCAGTGAAGGTGAGAATCAGCCCCAGCATTTT. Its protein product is CASSEGENQPQHF. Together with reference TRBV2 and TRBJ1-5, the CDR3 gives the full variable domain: EPEVTQTPSHQVTQMGQEVILRCVPISNHLYFYWYRQILGQKVEFLVSFYNNEISEKSEIFDDQFSVERPDGSNFTLKIRSTKLEDSAMYFCASSEGENQPQHFGDGTRLSIL.

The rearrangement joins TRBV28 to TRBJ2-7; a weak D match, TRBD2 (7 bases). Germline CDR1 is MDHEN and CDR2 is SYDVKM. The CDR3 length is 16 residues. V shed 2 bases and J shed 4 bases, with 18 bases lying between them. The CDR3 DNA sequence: TGTGCCAGCAGTTTACATGGGGGGGGCGCGGGGTACGAGCAGTACTTC. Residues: CASSLHGGGAGYEQYF.

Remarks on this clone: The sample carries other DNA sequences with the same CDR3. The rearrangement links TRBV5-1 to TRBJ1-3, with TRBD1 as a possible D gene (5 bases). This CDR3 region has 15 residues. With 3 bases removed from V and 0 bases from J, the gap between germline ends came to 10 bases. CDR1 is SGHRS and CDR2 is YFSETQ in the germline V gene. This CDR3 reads CASSSTGDSGNTIYF. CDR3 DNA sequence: TGCGCCAGCAGCTCCACAGGTGACTCTGGAAACACCATATATTTT.

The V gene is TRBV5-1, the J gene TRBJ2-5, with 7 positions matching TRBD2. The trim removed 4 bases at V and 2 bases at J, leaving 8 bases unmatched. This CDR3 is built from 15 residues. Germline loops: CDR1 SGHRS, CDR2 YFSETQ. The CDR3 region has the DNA TGCGCCAGCAGCCCGCGGACTAGGATGCAAGAGACCCAGTACTTC. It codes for CASSPRTRMQETQYF.

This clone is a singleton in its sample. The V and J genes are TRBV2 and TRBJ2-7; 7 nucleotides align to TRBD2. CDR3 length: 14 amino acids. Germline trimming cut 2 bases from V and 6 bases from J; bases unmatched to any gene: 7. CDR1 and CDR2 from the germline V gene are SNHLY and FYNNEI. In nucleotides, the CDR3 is TGTGCCAGCAGTGAAAGTAGCAGGGAGGGCGAGCAGTACTTC. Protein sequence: CASSESSREGEQYF.

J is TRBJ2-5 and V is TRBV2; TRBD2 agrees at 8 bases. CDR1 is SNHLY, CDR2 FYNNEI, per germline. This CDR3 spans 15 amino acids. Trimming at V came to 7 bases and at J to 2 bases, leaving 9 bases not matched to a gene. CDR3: CASTRPVAGQETQYF. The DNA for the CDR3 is TGTGCCAGCACCCGACCTGTAGCGGGACAAGAGACCCAGTACTTC.

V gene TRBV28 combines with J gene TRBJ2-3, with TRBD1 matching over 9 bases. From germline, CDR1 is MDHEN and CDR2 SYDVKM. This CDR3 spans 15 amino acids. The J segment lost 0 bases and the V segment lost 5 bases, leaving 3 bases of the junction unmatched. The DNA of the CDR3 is TGTGCCAGCAGTCGGGACAGGGCTAGCACAGATACGCAGTATTTT. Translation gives CASSRDRASTDTQYF.

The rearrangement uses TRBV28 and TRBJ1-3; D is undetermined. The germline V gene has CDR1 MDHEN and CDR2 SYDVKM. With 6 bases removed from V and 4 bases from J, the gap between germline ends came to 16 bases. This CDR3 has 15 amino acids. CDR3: CASRMERGTGNTIYF. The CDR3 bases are TGTGCCAGCAGGATGGAGCGGGGAACGGGAAACACCATATATTTT. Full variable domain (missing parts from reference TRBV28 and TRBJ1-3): DVKVTQSSRYLVKRTGEKVFLECVQDMDHENMFWYRQDPGLGLRLIYFSYDVKMKEKGDIPEGYSVSREKKERFSLILESASTNQTSMYLCASRMERGTGNTIYFGEGSWLTVV.